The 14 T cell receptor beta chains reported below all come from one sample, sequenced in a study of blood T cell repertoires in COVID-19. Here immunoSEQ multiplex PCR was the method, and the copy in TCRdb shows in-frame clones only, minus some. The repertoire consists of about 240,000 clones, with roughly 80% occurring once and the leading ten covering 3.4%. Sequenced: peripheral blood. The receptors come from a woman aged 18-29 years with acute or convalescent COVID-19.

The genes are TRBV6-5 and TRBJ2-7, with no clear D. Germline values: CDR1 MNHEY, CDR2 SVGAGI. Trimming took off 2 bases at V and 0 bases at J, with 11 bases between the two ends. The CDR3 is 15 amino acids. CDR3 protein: CASSYTGIRSYEQYF. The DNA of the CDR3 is TGTGCCAGCAGTTACACTGGTATTCGCTCCTACGAGCAGTACTTC.

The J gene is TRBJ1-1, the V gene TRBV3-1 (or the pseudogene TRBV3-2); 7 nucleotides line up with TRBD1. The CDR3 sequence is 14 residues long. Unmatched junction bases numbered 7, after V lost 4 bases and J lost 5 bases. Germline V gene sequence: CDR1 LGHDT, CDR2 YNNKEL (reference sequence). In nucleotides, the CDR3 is TGTGCCAGCAGCCTCTCCGACAGGGTGACTGAAGCTTTCTTT. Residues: CASSLSDRVTEAFF.

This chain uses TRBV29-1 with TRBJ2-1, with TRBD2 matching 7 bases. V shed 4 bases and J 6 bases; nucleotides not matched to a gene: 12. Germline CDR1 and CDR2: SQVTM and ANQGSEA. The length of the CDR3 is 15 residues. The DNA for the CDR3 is TGCAGCGTTGGGGAGGGACTCCAATTAATCAATGAGCAGTTCTTC. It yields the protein CSVGEGLQLINEQFF.

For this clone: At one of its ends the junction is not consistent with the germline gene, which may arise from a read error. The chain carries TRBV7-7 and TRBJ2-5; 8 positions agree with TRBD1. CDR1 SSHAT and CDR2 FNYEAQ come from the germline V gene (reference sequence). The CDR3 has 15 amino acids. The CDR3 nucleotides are TGTGCTAGCAGCTCCGACAGGGGCTCCCAAGAGACCCAGTACTTC. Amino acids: CASSSDRGSQETQYF.

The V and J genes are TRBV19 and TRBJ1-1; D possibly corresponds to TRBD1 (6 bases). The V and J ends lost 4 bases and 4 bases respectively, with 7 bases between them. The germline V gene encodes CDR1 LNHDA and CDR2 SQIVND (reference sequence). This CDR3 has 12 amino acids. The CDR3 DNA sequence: TGTGCCAGTAGTAGGGGGCCCACTGAAGCTTTCTTT. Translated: CASSRGPTEAFF.

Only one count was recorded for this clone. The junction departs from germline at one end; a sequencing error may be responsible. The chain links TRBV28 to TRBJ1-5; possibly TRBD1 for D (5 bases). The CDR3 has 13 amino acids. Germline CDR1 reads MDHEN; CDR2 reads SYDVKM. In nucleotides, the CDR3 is TGTGCCAGTAGCGGACACGTAAAACCCACACAGCGTTTT. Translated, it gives CASSGHVKPTQRF. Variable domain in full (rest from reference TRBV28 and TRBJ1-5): DVKVTQSSRYLVKRTGEKVFLECVQDMDHENMFWYRQDPGLGLRLIYFSYDVKMKEKGDIPEGYSVSREKKERFSLILESASTNQTSMYLCASSGHVKPTQRFGDGTRLSIL.

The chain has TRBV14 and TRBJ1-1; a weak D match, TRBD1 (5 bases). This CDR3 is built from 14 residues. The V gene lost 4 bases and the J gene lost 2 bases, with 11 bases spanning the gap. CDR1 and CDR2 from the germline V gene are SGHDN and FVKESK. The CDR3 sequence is CASSPQRGNTEAFF. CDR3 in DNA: TGTGCCAGCAGCCCCCAAAGGGGAAACACTGAAGCTTTCTTT.

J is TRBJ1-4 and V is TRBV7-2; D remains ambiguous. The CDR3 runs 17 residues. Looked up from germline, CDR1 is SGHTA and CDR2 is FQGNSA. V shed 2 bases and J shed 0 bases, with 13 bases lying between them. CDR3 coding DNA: TGTGCCAGCAGCTTATACAACAGCGGTTCAACTAATGAAAAACTGTTTTTT. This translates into CASSLYNSGSTNEKLFF.

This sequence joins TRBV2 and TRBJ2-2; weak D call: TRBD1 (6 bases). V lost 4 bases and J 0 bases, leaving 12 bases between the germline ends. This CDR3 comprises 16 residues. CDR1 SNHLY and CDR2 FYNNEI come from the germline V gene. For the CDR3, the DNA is TGTGCCAGCAGTGGGATGGCAGGGGCGAACACCGGGGAGCTGTTTTTT. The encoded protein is CASSGMAGANTGELFF.

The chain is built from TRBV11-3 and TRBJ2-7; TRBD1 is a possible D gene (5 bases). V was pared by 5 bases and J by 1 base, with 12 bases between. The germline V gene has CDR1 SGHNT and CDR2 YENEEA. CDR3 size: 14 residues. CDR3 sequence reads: CASSPQVKSYEQYF. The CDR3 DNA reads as TGTGCCAGCAGCCCACAGGTGAAATCCTACGAGCAGTACTTC.

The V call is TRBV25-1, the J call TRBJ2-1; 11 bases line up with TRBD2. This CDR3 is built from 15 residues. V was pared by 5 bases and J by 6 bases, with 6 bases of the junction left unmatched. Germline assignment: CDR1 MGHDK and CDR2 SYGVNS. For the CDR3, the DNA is TGTGCCAGCAGTATAGCGGGAGGGCCTCGCAATGAGCAGTTCTTC. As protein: CASSIAGGPRNEQFF.

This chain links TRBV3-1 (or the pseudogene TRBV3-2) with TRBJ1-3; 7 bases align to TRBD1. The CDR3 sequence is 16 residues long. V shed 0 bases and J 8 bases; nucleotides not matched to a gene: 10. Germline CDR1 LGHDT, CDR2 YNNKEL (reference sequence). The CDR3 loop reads CASSQDRPPGGHTIYF. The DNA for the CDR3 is TGTGCCAGCAGCCAAGATAGACCGCCAGGGGGGCACACCATATATTTT.

CDR3 sequence reads: CATSDRGNTQYF. The CDR3 region has the DNA TGTGCCACCAGTGATCGGGGAAATACGCAGTATTTT. This sequence joins TRBV24-1 and TRBJ2-3; tentatively, D is TRBD2 (5 bases). Germline V CDR1 and CDR2: KGHDR, SFDVKD. CDR3 length equals 12 residues. The V gene lost 3 bases and the J gene lost 7 bases, with 7 bases spanning the gap.

In nucleotides, the CDR3 is TGTGCCAGCAGCCTAGGGGCGGCGGCGGGAGGGCAAGAGACCCAGTACTTC. Amino acids: CASSLGAAAGGQETQYF. The chain uses TRBV7-2 and TRBJ2-5; 9 positions agree with TRBD2. CDR1 is SGHTA, CDR2 FQGNSA, per germline. The CDR3 has 17 amino acids. The V gene end was trimmed by 5 bases and the J gene end by 2 bases; junction bases not matched to a gene: 12.